This T cell receptor beta chain was sequenced in a study of blood T cells in healthy people across ages. Whole-study results and caveats: Per million T cells, the diversity of TCR beta decreased roughly linearly as age advanced. Donors of long life had a larger count of naive CD4+ cells and greater diversity than aged donors.

PBMCs were isolated at a quantity of at least 7 million per sample. CDR1 DFQATT and CDR2 SNEGSKA come from the germline V gene (reference sequence). The V and J ends lost 6 bases and 3 bases, in that order; junction bases with no gene match: 11. The CDR3 extends over 16 amino acids. Sample-barcoded 5' priming and a J-beta primer mix drove a second PCR of roughly 7 to 11 cycles. TCRdb passed the 5' RACE reads through MiXCR, listing each CDR3 protein once. The profile shows 1.6 million or so distinct CDR3 sequences, roughly 32% of them singletons. This clonotype has only one observation. Its antigen is not known.

This TCR derives from a woman in her 30s in good health. Sequences were obtained from blood. The chain is built from TRBV20-1 and TRBJ2-3; 11 bases match TRBD2. In nucleotides, the CDR3 is TGCAGTGCGACCCGTACGGGACTAGCGGTGACAGATACGCAGTATTTT. This translates into CSATRTGLAVTDTQYF.